This entry lists 23 T cell receptor beta chains sequenced from one sample in a study of cytomegalovirus exposure and HLA in healthy donors. PCR was performed using 60 Vbeta and 13 Jbeta primers. Assay: immunoSEQ multiplex PCR; the TCRdb copy retains only in-frame clones and omits some. The table lists about 100,000 clones, over 60% of them singletons, with roughly 5% in the top ten. Sample: PBMCs. These TCRs come from a female donor in good health and CMV-seropositive.

The J gene is TRBJ1-2, the V gene TRBV6-5, with 7 bases lining up with TRBD1. V trimming: 5 bases; J trimming: 2 bases; junction bases outside the gene matches: 5. Germline V CDR1 and CDR2: MNHEY, SVGAGI. This CDR3 has 14 amino acids. The CDR3 spells CASSTTTGNYGYTF. The CDR3 DNA is TGTGCCAGCAGTACGACGACAGGGAACTATGGCTACACCTTC.

This clone was recorded only once. The gene calls are TRBV29-1 and TRBJ1-4, with 8 bases lining up with TRBD1. The CDR3 has 15 amino acids. The germline CDR1 and CDR2 sequences are SQVTM and ANQGSEA. Trimming removed 7 bases from V and 2 bases from J; junction bases left unmatched: 9. CDR3 bases: TGCAGCGCCGGACAGGGTCGGCTCACTAATGAAAAACTGTTTTTT. Residues: CSAGQGRLTNEKLFF.

In this sample, this clone turned up a few times. The rearrangement joins TRBV6-1 to TRBJ2-3, with D possibly being TRBD1 (6 bases). The germline V and J ends were trimmed by 6 bases and 2 bases, with 12 bases remaining between them. This CDR3 is 14 amino acids long. Germline V gene lookup returns CDR1 MNHNS and CDR2 SASEGT. The CDR3 DNA sequence: TGTGCCAGCAGAACAGGGTACGACACAGATACGCAGTATTTT. Translation: CASRTGYDTDTQYF.

The rearrangement joins TRBV5-5 to TRBJ2-6; D possibly corresponds to TRBD1 (6 bases). CDR1 is SGHKS and CDR2 is YYEKEE in the germline V gene (reference sequence). Trimming shortened V by 3 bases and J by 4 bases, and 14 bases separated the two germline ends. The CDR3 runs 16 residues. The CDR3 sequence: CASSWRTGPGANVLTF. The CDR3 DNA is TGTGCCAGCAGCTGGAGAACAGGGCCCGGGGCCAACGTCCTGACTTTC. Based on the CDR3 plus reference TRBV5-5 and TRBJ2-6, the full variable domain is DAGVTQSPTHLIKTRGQQVTLRCSPISGHKSVSWYQQVLGQGPQFIFQYYEKEERGRGNFPDRFSARQFPNYSSELNVNALLLGDSALYLCASSWRTGPGANVLTFGAGSRLTVL.

The chain joins TRBV10-2 to TRBJ2-1; the match to TRBD2 covers 8 bases. In germline, CDR1 is WSHSY, CDR2 SAAADI. CDR3 length equals 17 residues. Trimming took 6 bases from V and 8 from J; bases not matched to a gene: 18. The DNA for the CDR3 is TGCGCCAGCAGCAATACACCCGGGACTAGGGGGTTTGATGAGCAGTTCTTC. Its translation: CASSNTPGTRGFDEQFF.

V gene TRBV10-3 combines with J gene TRBJ1-1; possibly TRBD1 for D (5 bases). V was shortened by 4 bases and J by 4 bases, with 13 bases between the two germline ends. The CDR3 contains 14 residues. Germline V lookup: CDR1 ENHRY, CDR2 SYGVKD. CDR3 DNA: TGTGCCATCAGTGTTGAAGGGGCGCGCACTGAAGCTTTCTTT. This encodes CAISVEGARTEAFF.

The genes are TRBV5-4 and TRBJ2-7; 9 nucleotides align to TRBD1. CDR1 is SGHNT, CDR2 YYREEE, per germline (reference sequence). With V trimmed by 0 bases and J by 4 bases, 2 bases remained unmatched. The CDR3 spans 14 residues. CDR3 bases: TGTGCCAGCAGCTTGGGGGACAGGGCGTACGAGCAGTACTTC. Translating it yields CASSLGDRAYEQYF.

The chain is built from TRBV28 and TRBJ2-1; the match to TRBD2 covers 10 bases. Germline CDR1 reads MDHEN; CDR2 reads SYDVKM. V lost 6 bases, J lost 4 bases, and 3 bases stayed unmatched. This CDR3 contains 14 residues. CDR3 DNA: TGTGCCAGCAGACTAGCGGGAACTTACAATGAGCAGTTCTTC. Translating it yields CASRLAGTYNEQFF. Looking up the rest from reference TRBV28 and TRBJ2-1 gives the full variable domain: DVKVTQSSRYLVKRTGEKVFLECVQDMDHENMFWYRQDPGLGLRLIYFSYDVKMKEKGDIPEGYSVSREKKERFSLILESASTNQTSMYLCASRLAGTYNEQFFGPGTRLTVL.

A note on this clone: Relative to the germline gene, one junction end is altered; a read error may explain this. The J gene is TRBJ1-5, the V gene TRBV19; TRBD1 might be the D (5 bases). This CDR3 is 16 amino acids long. CDR1 is LNHDA, CDR2 SQIVND, per germline (reference sequence). CDR3: CASSISFGQGKQPQHF. Here the CDR3 DNA reads TGTGCCAGTAGTATAAGTTTCGGGCAGGGCAAGCAGCCCCAGCATTTT.

CDR3 DNA sequence: TGTGCCAGCAGCTTAAGCCAGGTCCCGCTCTATGGCTACACCTTC. This translates into CASSLSQVPLYGYTF. J is TRBJ1-2 and V is TRBV7-9; unclear D gene. The length of the CDR3 is 15 residues. V was cut by 2 bases and J by 4 bases, with 14 bases left in between. CDR1 is SEHNR, CDR2 FQNEAQ, per germline (reference sequence).

This clone turned up a few times. The chain recombines TRBV5-4 with TRBJ2-7, with 8 bases aligning to TRBD1. Trimming at V came to 4 bases and at J to 7 bases, leaving 13 bases not matched to a gene. The germline V gene encodes CDR1 SGHNT and CDR2 YYREEE (reference sequence). The CDR3 has 15 amino acids. The CDR3 loop reads CASSPQGAISREQYF. The CDR3, as DNA: TGTGCCAGCAGCCCCCAGGGGGCGATTTCTCGGGAGCAGTACTTC.

The chain carries TRBV11-3 and TRBJ1-1; a weak D match, TRBD1 (6 bases). The CDR3 runs to 16 residues. V was shortened by 5 bases and J by 6 bases, with 22 bases between the two germline ends. CDR1 SGHNT and CDR2 YENEEA come from the germline V gene. The chain's CDR3 is CASSARDGRGGAEAFF. Here the CDR3 DNA reads TGTGCCAGCAGCGCCCGGGACGGACGAGGGGGGGCTGAAGCTTTCTTT.

The chain uses TRBV5-4 and TRBJ2-7; 8 bases align to TRBD1. The CDR3 consists of 13 residues. The germline CDR1 and CDR2 sequences are SGHNT and YYREEE (reference sequence). Unmatched junction bases numbered 6, after V lost 4 bases and J lost 6 bases. CDR3 nucleotide sequence: TGTGCCAGCAGCCGGACAGGGATCGGCGAGCAGTACTTC. It translates to CASSRTGIGEQYF.

The rearrangement links TRBV6-1 to TRBJ1-1, with D unresolved. Germline-derived CDR1 and CDR2 are MNHNS and SASEGT. Trimming pared 5 bases from V and 2 bases from J, leaving 12 bases between. This CDR3 has 14 amino acids. The CDR3 sequence is CASSTRHLNTEAFF. DNA for the CDR3: TGTGCCAGCAGTACCCGACACCTCAACACTGAAGCTTTCTTT.

This chain links TRBV7-3 with TRBJ1-1, with a possible D match to TRBD1 (6 bases). CDR1 is SGHTA and CDR2 is FQGTGA in the germline V gene. V dropped 5 bases and J dropped 5 bases, with 15 bases sitting between them. The CDR3 spans 14 residues. The CDR3 nucleotides read TGTGCCAGCAGCCCGACCCGGGACACAACTGAAGCTTTCTTT. Its protein is CASSPTRDTTEAFF. Full variable domain (remainder filled in from reference TRBV7-3 and TRBJ1-1): GAGVSQTPSNKVTEKGKYVELRCDPISGHTALYWYRQSLGQGPEFLIYFQGTGAADDSGLPNDRFFAVRPEGSVSTLKIQRTERGDSAVYLCASSPTRDTTEAFFGQGTRLTVV.

The chain recombines TRBV6-1 with TRBJ2-2; TRBD1 matches at 8 bases. The length of the CDR3 is 12 residues. Germline V gene sequence: CDR1 MNHNS, CDR2 SASEGT. J lost 6 bases, V lost 6 bases, and 0 bases had no gene match. The CDR3 sequence: CASRQGAGELFF. The CDR3 DNA is TGTGCCAGCAGACAGGGGGCCGGGGAGCTGTTTTTT.

This chain uses TRBV2 with TRBJ2-5; 10 bases fit TRBD2. V was clipped by 6 bases and J by 0 bases; unmatched bases: 4. Germline V gives CDR1 SNHLY, CDR2 FYNNEI. The CDR3 is 15 residues long. DNA for the CDR3: TGTGCCAGCAGAGCTAGCGGGAGCTACCAAGAGACCCAGTACTTC. The encoded protein is CASRASGSYQETQYF. Combining the CDR3 with reference TRBV2 and TRBJ2-5 gives the whole variable domain EPEVTQTPSHQVTQMGQEVILRCVPISNHLYFYWYRQILGQKVEFLVSFYNNEISEKSEIFDDQFSVERPDGSNFTLKIRSTKLEDSAMYFCASRASGSYQETQYFGPGTRLLVL.

This chain connects TRBV4-1 to TRBJ2-1; D gene unclear. Germline-derived CDR1 and CDR2 are MGHRA and YSYEKL. V gave up 0 bases and J gave up 0 bases, with 9 bases separating them. This CDR3 has 16 residues. CDR3 protein: CASSQEGRVSYNEQFF. The CDR3 bases are TGCGCCAGCAGCCAAGAAGGTCGGGTCTCCTACAATGAGCAGTTCTTC.

This chain joins TRBV7-9 and TRBJ2-1; TRBD1 matches at 10 bases. J gave up 9 bases and V 5 bases, and 7 bases lay outside the gene matches. Germline V gives CDR1 SEHNR, CDR2 FQNEAQ (reference sequence). This CDR3 has 14 amino acids. The CDR3 DNA sequence: TGTGCCAGCAGCCTGGGACAGGGGAATGGTGAGCAGTTCTTC. It codes for CASSLGQGNGEQFF.

About this clone: Its ends do not fully match the called genes, so a read error is possible. The J gene is TRBJ2-7, the V gene TRBV6-6; 8 positions match TRBD2. The length of the CDR3 is 16 residues. Germline V CDR1 and CDR2: MNHNY, SVGAGI (reference sequence). As DNA, the CDR3 is TGTGCCAGCAGTCCGGCGGTAGCGGGAAGAACCTTGGTGGGGGACTTC. This codes for CASSPAVAGRTLVGDF.

The rearrangement joins TRBV30 to TRBJ1-4; tentative D call: TRBD1 (6 bases). Germline V gives CDR1 GTSNPN, CDR2 SVGIG (reference sequence). V lost 3 bases and J lost 7, with 12 bases in between. This CDR3 is built from 13 residues. The DNA of the CDR3 is TGTGCCTGGAGCCGTAGGGGGGGTGAAAAACTGTTTTTT. Translated, it gives CAWSRRGGEKLFF. Using reference TRBV30 and TRBJ1-4 for the parts outside the CDR3, the full variable domain is SQTIHQWPATLVQPVGSPLSLECTVEGTSNPNLYWYRQAAGRGLQLLFYSVGIGQISSEVPQNLSASRPQDRQFILSSKKLLLSDSGFYLCAWSRRGGEKLFFGSGTQLSVL.

This clone was detected a few times. The chain links TRBV18 to TRBJ2-7, with TRBD2 matching 13 bases. Germline values: CDR1 KGHSH, CDR2 LQKENI. The CDR3 has 15 amino acids. The trim removed 5 bases at V and 2 bases at J, leaving 3 bases unmatched. The CDR3 bases are TGTGCCAGCTCAAGGACTAGCGGGAGTACCTACGAGCAGTACTTC. It is translated as CASSRTSGSTYEQYF.

This clone was seen a single time. J is TRBJ2-1 and V is TRBV11-2; 8 nucleotides align to TRBD2. Looked up from germline, CDR1 is SGHAT and CDR2 is FQNNGV. The CDR3 contains 17 residues. The V gene end was trimmed by 4 bases and the J gene end by 6 bases; junction bases not matched to a gene: 14. CDR3 residues: CASSSPHRTSLSNEQFF. CDR3 DNA: TGTGCCAGCAGCTCCCCCCATCGGACTAGCTTGAGCAATGAGCAGTTCTTC.